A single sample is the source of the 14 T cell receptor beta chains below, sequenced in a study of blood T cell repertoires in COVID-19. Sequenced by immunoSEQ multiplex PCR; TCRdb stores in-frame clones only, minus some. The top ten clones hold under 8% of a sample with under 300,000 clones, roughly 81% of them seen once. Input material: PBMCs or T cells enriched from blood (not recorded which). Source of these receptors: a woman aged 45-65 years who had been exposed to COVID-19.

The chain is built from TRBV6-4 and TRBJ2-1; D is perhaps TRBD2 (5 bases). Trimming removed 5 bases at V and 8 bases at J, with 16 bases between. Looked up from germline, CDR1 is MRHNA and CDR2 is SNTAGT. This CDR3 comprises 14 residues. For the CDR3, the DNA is TGTGCCAGCAGTACCGGCGGCGCCGGGGATGAGCAGTTCTTC. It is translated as CASSTGGAGDEQFF.

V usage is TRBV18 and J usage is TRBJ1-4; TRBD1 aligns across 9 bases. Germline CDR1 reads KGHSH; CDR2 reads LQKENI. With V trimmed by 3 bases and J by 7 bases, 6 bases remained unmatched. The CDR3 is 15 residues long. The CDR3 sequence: CASSPSQGASEKLFF. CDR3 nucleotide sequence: TGTGCCAGCTCACCTTCACAGGGGGCGAGTGAAAAACTGTTTTTT.

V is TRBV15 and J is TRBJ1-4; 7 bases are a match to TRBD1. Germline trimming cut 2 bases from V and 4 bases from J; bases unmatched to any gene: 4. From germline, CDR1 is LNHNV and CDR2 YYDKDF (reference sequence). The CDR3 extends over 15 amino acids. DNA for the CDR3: TGTGCCACCAGCAGAATGGGACAGAGTAATGAAAAACTGTTTTTT. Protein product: CATSRMGQSNEKLFF.

This chain's CDR3 is CASSFPDIWPNTEAFF. CDR3 sequence (DNA): TGTGCCAGCAGCTTTCCAGATATATGGCCGAACACTGAAGCTTTCTTT. The J gene is TRBJ1-1, the V gene TRBV5-6; D remains unclear. Per germline, CDR1 SGHDT and CDR2 YYEEEE. The CDR3 runs 16 residues. Trimming left V 2 bases short and J 1 base short, with 15 bases between.

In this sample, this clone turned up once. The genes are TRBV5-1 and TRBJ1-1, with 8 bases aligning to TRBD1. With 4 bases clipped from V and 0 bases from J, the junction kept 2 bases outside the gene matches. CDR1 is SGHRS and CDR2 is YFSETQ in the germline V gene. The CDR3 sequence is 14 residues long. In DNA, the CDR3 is TGCGCCAGCAGCCAGGGACAGGTGAACACTGAAGCTTTCTTT. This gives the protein CASSQGQVNTEAFF.

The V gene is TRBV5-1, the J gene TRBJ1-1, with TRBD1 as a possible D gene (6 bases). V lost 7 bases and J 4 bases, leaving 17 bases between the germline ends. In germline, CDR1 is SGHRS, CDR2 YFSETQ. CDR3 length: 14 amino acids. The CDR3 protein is CASSMDSLLTEAFF. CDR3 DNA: TGCGCCAGCTCCATGGACAGCCTGCTCACTGAAGCTTTCTTT.

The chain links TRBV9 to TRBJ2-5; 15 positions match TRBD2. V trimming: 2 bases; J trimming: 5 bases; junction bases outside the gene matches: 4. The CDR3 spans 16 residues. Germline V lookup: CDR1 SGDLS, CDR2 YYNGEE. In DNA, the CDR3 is TGTGCCAGCAGCGTCGGACTAGCGGGGGGGCGGGAGACCCAGTACTTC. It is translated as CASSVGLAGGRETQYF.

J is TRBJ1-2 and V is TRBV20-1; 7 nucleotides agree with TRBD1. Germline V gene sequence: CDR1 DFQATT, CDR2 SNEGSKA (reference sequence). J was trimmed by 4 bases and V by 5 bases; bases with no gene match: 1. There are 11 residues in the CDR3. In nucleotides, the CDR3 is TGCAGTGCTTGGGACAGCTATGGCTACACCTTC. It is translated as CSAWDSYGYTF.

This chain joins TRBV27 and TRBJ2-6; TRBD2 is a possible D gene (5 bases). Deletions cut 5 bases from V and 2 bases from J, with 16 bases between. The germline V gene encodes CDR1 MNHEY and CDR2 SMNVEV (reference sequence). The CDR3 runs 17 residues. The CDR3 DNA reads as TGTGCCAGCAGTCTTGTTCCGGGAAGGGCTGGGGCCAACGTCCTGACTTTC. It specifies CASSLVPGRAGANVLTF.

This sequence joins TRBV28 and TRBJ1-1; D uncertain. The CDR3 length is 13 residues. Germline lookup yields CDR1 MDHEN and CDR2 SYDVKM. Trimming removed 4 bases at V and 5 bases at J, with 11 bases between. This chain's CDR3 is CASSSPYQTEAFF. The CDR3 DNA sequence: TGTGCCAGCAGTTCCCCTTACCAGACTGAAGCTTTCTTT.

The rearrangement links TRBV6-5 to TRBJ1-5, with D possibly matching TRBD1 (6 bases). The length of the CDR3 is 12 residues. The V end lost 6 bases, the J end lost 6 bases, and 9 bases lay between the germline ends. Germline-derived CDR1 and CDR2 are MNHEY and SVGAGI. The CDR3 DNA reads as TGTGCCAGCAGCCAGGGGTTTCAGCCCCAGCATTTT. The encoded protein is CASSQGFQPQHF.

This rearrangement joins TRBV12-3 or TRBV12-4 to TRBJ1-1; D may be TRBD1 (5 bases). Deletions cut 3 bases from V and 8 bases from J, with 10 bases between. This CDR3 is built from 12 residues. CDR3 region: CASSLGPGEAFF. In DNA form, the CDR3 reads TGTGCCAGCAGTTTGGGCCCAGGGGAAGCTTTCTTT.

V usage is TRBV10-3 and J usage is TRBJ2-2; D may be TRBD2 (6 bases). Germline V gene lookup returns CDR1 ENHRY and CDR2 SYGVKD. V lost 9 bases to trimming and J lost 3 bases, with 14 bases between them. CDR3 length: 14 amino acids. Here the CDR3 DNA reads TGTGCCATTTCCCGGACGGGGGACACCGGGGAGCTGTTTTTT. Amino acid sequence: CAISRTGDTGELFF.

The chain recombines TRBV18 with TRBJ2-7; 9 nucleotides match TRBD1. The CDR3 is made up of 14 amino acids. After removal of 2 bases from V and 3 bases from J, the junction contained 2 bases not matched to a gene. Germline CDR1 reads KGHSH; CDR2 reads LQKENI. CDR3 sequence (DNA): TGTGCCAGCTCACCAGAGGGACAGGGCTACGAGCAGTACTTC. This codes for CASSPEGQGYEQYF.